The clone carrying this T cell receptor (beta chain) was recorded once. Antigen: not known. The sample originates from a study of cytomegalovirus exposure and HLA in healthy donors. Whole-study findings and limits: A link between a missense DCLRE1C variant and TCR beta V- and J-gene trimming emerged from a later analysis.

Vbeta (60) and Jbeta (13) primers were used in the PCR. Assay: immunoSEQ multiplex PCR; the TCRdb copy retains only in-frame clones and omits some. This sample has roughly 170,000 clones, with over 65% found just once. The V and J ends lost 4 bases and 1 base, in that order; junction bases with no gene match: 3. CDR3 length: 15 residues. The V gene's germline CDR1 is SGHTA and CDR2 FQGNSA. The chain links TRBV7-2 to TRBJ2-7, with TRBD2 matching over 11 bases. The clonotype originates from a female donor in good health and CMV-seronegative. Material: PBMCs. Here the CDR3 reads CASSSTSGGSYEQYF. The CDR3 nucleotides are TGTGCCAGCAGCTCCACTAGCGGGGGATCCTACGAGCAGTACTTC.